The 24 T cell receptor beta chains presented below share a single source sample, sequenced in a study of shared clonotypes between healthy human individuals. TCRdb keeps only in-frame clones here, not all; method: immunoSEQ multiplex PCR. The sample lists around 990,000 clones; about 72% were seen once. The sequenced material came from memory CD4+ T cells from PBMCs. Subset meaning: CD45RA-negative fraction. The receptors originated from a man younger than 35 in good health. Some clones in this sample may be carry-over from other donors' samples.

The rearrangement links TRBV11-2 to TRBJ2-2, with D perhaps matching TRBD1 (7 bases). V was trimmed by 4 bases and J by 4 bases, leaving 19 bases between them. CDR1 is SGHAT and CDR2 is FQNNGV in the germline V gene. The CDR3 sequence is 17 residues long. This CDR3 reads CASSSPRGTLRTGELFF. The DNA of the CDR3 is TGTGCCAGCAGCTCGCCCAGGGGGACTTTGCGCACCGGGGAGCTGTTTTTT.

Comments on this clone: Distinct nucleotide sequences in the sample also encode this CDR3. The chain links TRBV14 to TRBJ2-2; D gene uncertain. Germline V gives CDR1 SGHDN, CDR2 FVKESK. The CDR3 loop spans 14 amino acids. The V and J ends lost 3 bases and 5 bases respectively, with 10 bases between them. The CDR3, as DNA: TGTGCCAGCAGCCATGTCGGGCGGACCGGGGAGCTGTTTTTT. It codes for CASSHVGRTGELFF.

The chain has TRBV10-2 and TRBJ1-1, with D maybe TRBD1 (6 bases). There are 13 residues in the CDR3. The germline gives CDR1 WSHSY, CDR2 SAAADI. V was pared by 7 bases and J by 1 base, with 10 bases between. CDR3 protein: CASKKDRNTEAFF. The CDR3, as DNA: TGCGCCAGCAAAAAGGACAGGAACACTGAAGCTTTCTTT.

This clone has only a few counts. The CDR3 protein is CASSPQGPPYEQYF. The CDR3 DNA sequence: TGCGCCAGCAGCCCGCAGGGGCCCCCCTACGAGCAGTACTTC. This rearrangement joins TRBV5-1 to TRBJ2-7, with D possibly being TRBD1 (6 bases). Germline lookup yields CDR1 SGHRS and CDR2 YFSETQ. With 4 bases removed from V and 2 bases from J, the gap between germline ends came to 13 bases. The CDR3 contains 14 residues.

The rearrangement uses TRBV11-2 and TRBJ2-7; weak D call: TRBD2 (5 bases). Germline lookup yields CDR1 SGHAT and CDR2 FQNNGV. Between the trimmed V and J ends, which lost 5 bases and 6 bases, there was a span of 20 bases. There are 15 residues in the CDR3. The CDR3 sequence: CASSPSRRSVSEQYF. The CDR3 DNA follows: TGTGCCAGCAGCCCATCCCGGAGGTCGGTAAGCGAGCAGTACTTC. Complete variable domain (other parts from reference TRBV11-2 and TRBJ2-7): EAGVAQSPRYKIIEKRQSVAFWCNPISGHATLYWYQQILGQGPKLLIQFQNNGVVDDSQLPKDRFSAERLKGVDSTLKIQPAKLEDSAVYLCASSPSRRSVSEQYFGPGTRLTVT.

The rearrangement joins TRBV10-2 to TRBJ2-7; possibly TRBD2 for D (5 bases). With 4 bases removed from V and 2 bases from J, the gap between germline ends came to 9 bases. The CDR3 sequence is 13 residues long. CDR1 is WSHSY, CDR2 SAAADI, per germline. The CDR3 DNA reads TGCGCCAGCAGTGGGACTGCTCCCTACGAGCAGTACTTC. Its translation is CASSGTAPYEQYF.

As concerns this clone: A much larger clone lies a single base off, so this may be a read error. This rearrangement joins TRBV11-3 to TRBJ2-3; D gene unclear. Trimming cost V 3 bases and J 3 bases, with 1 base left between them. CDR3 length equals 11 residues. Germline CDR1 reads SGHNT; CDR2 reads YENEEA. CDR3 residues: CASSFTDTQYF. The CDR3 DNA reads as TGTGCCAGCAGCTTTACAGATACGCAGTATTTT.

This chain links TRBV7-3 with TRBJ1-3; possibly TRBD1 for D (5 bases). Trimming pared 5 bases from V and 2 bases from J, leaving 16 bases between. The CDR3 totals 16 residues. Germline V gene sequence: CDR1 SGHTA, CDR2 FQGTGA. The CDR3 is CASSPTIWDPGNTIYF. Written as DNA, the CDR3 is TGTGCCAGCAGCCCGACGATCTGGGACCCTGGAAACACCATATATTTT. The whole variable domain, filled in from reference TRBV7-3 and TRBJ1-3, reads GAGVSQTPSNKVTEKGKYVELRCDPISGHTALYWYRQSLGQGPEFLIYFQGTGAADDSGLPNDRFFAVRPEGSVSTLKIQRTERGDSAVYLCASSPTIWDPGNTIYFGEGSWLTVV.

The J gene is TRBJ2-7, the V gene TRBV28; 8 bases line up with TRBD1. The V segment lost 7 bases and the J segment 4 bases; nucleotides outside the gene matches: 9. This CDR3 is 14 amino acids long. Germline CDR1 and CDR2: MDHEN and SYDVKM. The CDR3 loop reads CASTQGAGRYEQYF. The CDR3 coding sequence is TGTGCCAGCACCCAGGGGGCAGGGCGTTACGAGCAGTACTTC. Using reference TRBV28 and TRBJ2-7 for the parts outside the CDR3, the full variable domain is DVKVTQSSRYLVKRTGEKVFLECVQDMDHENMFWYRQDPGLGLRLIYFSYDVKMKEKGDIPEGYSVSREKKERFSLILESASTNQTSMYLCASTQGAGRYEQYFGPGTRLTVT.

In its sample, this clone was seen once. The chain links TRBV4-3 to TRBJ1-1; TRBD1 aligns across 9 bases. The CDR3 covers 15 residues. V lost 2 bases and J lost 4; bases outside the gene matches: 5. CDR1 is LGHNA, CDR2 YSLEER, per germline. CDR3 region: CASSQQGQGGTEAFF. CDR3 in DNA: TGCGCCAGCAGCCAACAGGGACAGGGAGGCACTGAAGCTTTCTTT.

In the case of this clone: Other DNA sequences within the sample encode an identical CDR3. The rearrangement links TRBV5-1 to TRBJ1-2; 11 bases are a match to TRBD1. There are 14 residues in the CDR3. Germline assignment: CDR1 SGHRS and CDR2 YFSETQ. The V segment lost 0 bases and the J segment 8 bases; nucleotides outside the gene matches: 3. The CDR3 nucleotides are TGCGCCAGCAGCTTGGGGACAGGGGGCCGAGGCTACACCTTC. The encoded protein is CASSLGTGGRGYTF.

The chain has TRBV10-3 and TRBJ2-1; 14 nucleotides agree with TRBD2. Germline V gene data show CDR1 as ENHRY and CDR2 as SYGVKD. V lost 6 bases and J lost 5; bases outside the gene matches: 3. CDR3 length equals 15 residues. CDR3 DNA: TGTGCCATCAGGGGACTAGCGGGAGTAAACAATGAGCAGTTCTTC. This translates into CAIRGLAGVNNEQFF.

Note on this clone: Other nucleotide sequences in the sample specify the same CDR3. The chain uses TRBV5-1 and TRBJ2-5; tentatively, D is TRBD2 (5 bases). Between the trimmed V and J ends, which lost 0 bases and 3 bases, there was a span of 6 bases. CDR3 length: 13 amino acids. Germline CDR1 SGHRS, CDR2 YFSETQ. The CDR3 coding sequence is TGCGCCAGCAGCTTGGTGGGAGAAGAGACCCAGTACTTC. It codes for CASSLVGEETQYF. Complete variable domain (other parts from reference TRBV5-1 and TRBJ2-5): KAGVTQTPRYLIKTRGQQVTLSCSPISGHRSVSWYQQTPGQGLQFLFEYFSETQRNKGNFPGRFSGRQFSNSRSEMNVSTLELGDSALYLCASSLVGEETQYFGPGTRLLVL.

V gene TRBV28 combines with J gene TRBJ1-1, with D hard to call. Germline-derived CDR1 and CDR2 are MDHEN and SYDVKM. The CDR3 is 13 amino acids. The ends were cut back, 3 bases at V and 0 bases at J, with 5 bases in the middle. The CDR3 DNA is TGTGCCAGCAGTTTCAGCATGAACACTGAAGCTTTCTTT. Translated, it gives CASSFSMNTEAFF.

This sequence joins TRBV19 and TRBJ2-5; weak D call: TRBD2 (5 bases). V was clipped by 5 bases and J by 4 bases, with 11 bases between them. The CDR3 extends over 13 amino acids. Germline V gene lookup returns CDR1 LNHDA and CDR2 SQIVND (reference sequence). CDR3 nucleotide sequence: TGTGCCAGTAGTGCCACCGGAGGAGAGACCCAGTACTTC. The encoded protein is CASSATGGETQYF.

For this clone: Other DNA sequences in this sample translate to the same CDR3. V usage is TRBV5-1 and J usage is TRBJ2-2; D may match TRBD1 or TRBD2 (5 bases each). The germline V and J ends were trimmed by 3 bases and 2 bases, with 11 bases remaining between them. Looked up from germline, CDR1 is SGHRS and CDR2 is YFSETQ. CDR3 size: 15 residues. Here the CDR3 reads CASSYGTANTGELFF. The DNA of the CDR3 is TGCGCCAGCAGCTATGGGACGGCCAACACCGGGGAGCTGTTTTTT. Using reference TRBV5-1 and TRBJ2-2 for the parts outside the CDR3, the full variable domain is KAGVTQTPRYLIKTRGQQVTLSCSPISGHRSVSWYQQTPGQGLQFLFEYFSETQRNKGNFPGRFSGRQFSNSRSEMNVSTLELGDSALYLCASSYGTANTGELFFGEGSRLTVL.

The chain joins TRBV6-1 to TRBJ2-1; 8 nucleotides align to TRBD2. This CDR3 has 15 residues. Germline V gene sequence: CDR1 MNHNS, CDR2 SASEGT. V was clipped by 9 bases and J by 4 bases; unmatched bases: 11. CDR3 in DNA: TGTGCCAGTATTACAGCGGGACTAGGTTACAATGAGCAGTTCTTC. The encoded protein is CASITAGLGYNEQFF.

This CDR3 is CASSSTAYEQYF. DNA for the CDR3: TGTGCCAGCAGCAGTACAGCCTACGAGCAGTACTTC. The chain combines TRBV5-5 with TRBJ2-7; no reliable D call. V was pared by 4 bases and J by 2 bases, with 7 bases between. CDR1 is SGHKS and CDR2 is YYEKEE in the germline V gene (reference sequence). This CDR3 contains 12 residues.

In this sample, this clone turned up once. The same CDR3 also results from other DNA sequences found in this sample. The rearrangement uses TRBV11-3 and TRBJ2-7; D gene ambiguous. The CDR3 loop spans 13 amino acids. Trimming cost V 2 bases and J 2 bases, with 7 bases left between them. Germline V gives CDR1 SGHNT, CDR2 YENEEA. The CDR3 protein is CASSLSGAYEQYF. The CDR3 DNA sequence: TGTGCCAGCAGCTTATCTGGGGCCTACGAGCAGTACTTC.

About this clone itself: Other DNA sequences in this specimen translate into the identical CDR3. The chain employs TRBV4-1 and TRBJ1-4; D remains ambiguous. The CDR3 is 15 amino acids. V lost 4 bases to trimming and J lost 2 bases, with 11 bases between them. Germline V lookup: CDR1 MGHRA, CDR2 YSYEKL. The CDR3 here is CASSPPGRTNEKLFF. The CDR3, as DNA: TGCGCCAGCAGCCCTCCAGGACGGACTAATGAAAAACTGTTTTTT.

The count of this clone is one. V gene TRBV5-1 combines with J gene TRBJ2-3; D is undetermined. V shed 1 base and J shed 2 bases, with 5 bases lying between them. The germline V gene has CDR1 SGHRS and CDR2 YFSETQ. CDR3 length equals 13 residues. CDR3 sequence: CASSLTITDTQYF. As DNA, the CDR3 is TGCGCCAGCAGCTTGACAATCACAGATACGCAGTATTTT.

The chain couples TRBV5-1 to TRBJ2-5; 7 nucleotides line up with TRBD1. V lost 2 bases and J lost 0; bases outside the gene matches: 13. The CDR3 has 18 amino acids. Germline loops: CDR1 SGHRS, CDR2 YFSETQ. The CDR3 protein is CASSFPTDRTGHQETQYF. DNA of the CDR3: TGCGCCAGCAGCTTCCCAACCGACAGGACAGGCCACCAAGAGACCCAGTACTTC.

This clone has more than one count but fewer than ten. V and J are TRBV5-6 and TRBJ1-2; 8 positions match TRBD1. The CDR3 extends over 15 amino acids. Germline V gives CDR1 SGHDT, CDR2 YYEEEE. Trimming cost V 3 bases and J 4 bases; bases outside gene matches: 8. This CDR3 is CASSWRSQGVYGYTF. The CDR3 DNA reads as TGTGCCAGCAGCTGGAGGTCACAGGGGGTCTATGGCTACACCTTC.

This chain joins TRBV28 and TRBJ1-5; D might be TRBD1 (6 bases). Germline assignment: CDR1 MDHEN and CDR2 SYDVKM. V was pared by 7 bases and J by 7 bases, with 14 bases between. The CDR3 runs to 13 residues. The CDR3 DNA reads TGTGCCAGCATCAGGGGTGCGGGGCAGCCCCAGCATTTT. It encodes CASIRGAGQPQHF. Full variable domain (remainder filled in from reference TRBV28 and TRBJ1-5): DVKVTQSSRYLVKRTGEKVFLECVQDMDHENMFWYRQDPGLGLRLIYFSYDVKMKEKGDIPEGYSVSREKKERFSLILESASTNQTSMYLCASIRGAGQPQHFGDGTRLSIL.